Listed below are T cell receptor beta chains from one sample, sequenced in a study of cytomegalovirus exposure and HLA in healthy donors. Sequencing was performed with immunoSEQ multiplex PCR; in TCRdb, only in-frame clones are kept and a portion is missing. The sample lists approximately 190,000 clones, 80% to 85% seen once, with roughly 0.8% in the top ten. The specimen was PBMCs. These receptors were collected from a young woman in good health and CMV-seronegative. Both conserved end residues are part of each CDR3. D genes are given only for firm matches. Size is stated for part of the rows, as once, few or many counts, or as a class when the clone is expanded.

d_gene	j_gene	abundance	v_gene	CDR3nt	CDR3aa
-	TRBJ2-7	once	TRBV18	TGTGCCAGCTCACCCGGACAGCCCTACGAGCAGTACTTC	CASSPGQPYEQYF
-	TRBJ1-1	few	TRBV27	TGTGCCAGCAGTTTTTACAACCGGAACACTGAAGCTTTCTTT	CASSFYNRNTEAFF
TRBD2	TRBJ2-1	few	TRBV19	TGTGCCAGTAGTCTGCGGGGGGCAACCTACAATGAGCAGTTCTTC	CASSLRGATYNEQFF
TRBD1	TRBJ2-6	-	TRBV19	TGTGCCAGTAGTGTCGACAGGGGGGGAGTCCTGACTTTC	CASSVDRGGVLTF
-	TRBJ1-1	-	TRBV5-1	TGCGCCACCGCCAGGGCTTCGAACACTGAAGCTTTCTTT	CATARASNTEAFF
-	TRBJ1-1	-	TRBV7-9	TGTGCCAGCAGGTCCTTCCGGGGGGAAAATGAAGCTTTCTTT	CASRSFRGENEAFF
TRBD2	TRBJ2-1	-	TRBV28	TGTGCCAGCAGCCGTAGCGGGAACCATTTAAAGTGGTTCTTC	CASSRSGNHLKWFF
TRBD1	TRBJ2-7	-	TRBV7-3	TGTGCCAGCAGCCCCGGGACAGGCTACGAGCAGTACTTC	CASSPGTGYEQYF
TRBD2	TRBJ2-7	-	TRBV4-2	TGTGCCAGCAGCCAAGTAACCGCTAGCGGAGGTGAGCAGTACTTC	CASSQVTASGGEQYF
TRBD2	TRBJ2-3	-	TRBV15	TGTGCCACCAGCGTCGGGGGACTAGCGGGGGCCACAGATACGCAGTATTTT	CATSVGGLAGATDTQYF
-	TRBJ1-2	-	TRBV29-1	TGCAGCGTAAGACAGGTTTCGGAGTATGGCTACACCTTC	CSVRQVSEYGYTF
TRBD1	TRBJ1-5	-	TRBV10-3	TGTGCCATCAGTGGGACAGGGGGACTGGAACAGCCCCAGCATTTT	CAISGTGGLEQPQHF
-	TRBJ2-3	-	TRBV27	TGTGCCAGCAGTTTAAATTCCGCAGATACGCAGTATTTT	CASSLNSADTQYF
-	TRBJ2-7	-	TRBV28	TGTGCCAGCAGTTTTGAGGGATACGAGCAGTACTTC	CASSFEGYEQYF
TRBD2	TRBJ2-3	-	TRBV9	TGTGCCAGCAGCGTAACGCTAGCGGGGGCCTACACAGATACGCAGTATTTT	CASSVTLAGAYTDTQYF
TRBD1	TRBJ1-1	once	TRBV7-9	TGTGCCGAAAGGGGGCGGGACACTGAAGCTTTCTTT	CAERGRDTEAFF
-	TRBJ1-1	-	TRBV4-2	TGTGCCAGCAGCCAGGGGGGTTGGGACGGTAACACTGAAGCTTTCTTT	CASSQGGWDGNTEAFF
TRBD2	TRBJ2-7	-	TRBV10-2	TGCGCCAGTTCAGAGGGGCGGGGGGACTACGAGCAGTACTTC	CASSEGRGDYEQYF